These T cell receptor beta chains were read from a single sample in a study of OX40 agonist ivuxolimab in advanced cancers. The protocol was immunoSEQ multiplex PCR, while the TCRdb copy is restricted to in-frame clones and leaves out a portion. The data hold about 25,000 clones, with about 86% observed a single time. The specimen comprised CD4+ or CD8+ T cells sorted from blood, sampled in a trial of the OX40 agonist ivuxolimab. Source of these receptors: an adult with an advanced solid tumor such as melanoma, head and neck, liver or kidney cancer. Both conserved end residues are part of each CDR3. The D gene is left open where the match is weak. Clone size appears in some rows only: once, few, many, or a class for an expanded clone.

D gene	V gene	J gene	clone size	CDR3 DNA	CDR3 protein
NA	TRBV5-1	TRBJ2-7	NA	TGCGCCAGCAGCTTGGGACACAGGGTCCACGACGAGCAGTACTTC	CASSLGHRVHDEQYF
NA	TRBV7-9	TRBJ2-7	NA	TGTGCCAGCAGCTTAGAGGGGGGTAGCGGGCGAGAGCAGTACTTC	CASSLEGGSGREQYF
TRBD1	TRBV15	TRBJ1-1	NA	TGCGCCACCAGCAGAGCCGGGACAGGGTGGGGTGCTTTCTTT	CATSRAGTGWGAFF
TRBD2	TRBV30	TRBJ2-5	NA	TGTGCCTGGGAAAGACTAGCGGGCGAGACCCAGTACTTC	CAWERLAGETQYF
NA	TRBV9	TRBJ2-3	NA	TGTGCCAGCAGCGTACGGCTCGGCGGGATGACAGATACGCAGTATTTT	CASSVRLGGMTDTQYF
TRBD2	TRBV7-9	TRBJ2-5	NA	TGTGCCAGCAGTCGGACTAGCGGGGATAGGGAGACCCAGTACTTC	CASSRTSGDRETQYF
NA	TRBV2	TRBJ2-3	NA	TGTGCCAGCAGAGGAGATACGCAGTATTTT	CASRGDTQYF
NA	TRBV7-9	TRBJ1-2	NA	TGTGCCAGCAGCCTTGGGGGATCAGGTGATGGCTACACCTTC	CASSLGGSGDGYTF
NA	TRBV19	TRBJ2-7	few	TGTGCCAGTAGCACAGGCACACCAAACTACGAGCAGTACTTC	CASSTGTPNYEQYF
NA	TRBV6-5	TRBJ1-3	NA	TGTGCCAGCAAGTTCACAGACTCTGGAAACACCATATATTTT	CASKFTDSGNTIYF
NA	TRBV7-7	TRBJ2-3	NA	TGTGCCAGCAGCTCCTTAGCGGCCACAGATACGCAGTATTTT	CASSSLAATDTQYF
TRBD1	TRBV9	TRBJ1-5	NA	TGTGCCAGCAGCTCAGGACAGGGGGGTAATAACAATCAGCCCCAGCATTTT	CASSSGQGGNNNQPQHF
NA	TRBV5-1	TRBJ2-7	NA	TGCGCCAGCAGCTCCGGCAGGGGTATGAGGACCTACGAGCAGTACTTC	CASSSGRGMRTYEQYF
NA	TRBV4-1	TRBJ2-1	NA	TGCGCCAGCAGCCCAGATACCGGGGGGCCAGGAGGCTCCTACAATGAGCAGTTCTTC	CASSPDTGGPGGSYNEQFF
NA	TRBV27	TRBJ1-1	NA	TGTGCCAGCAGTTTATCGATAATTGGGGACACTGAAGCTTTCTTT	CASSLSIIGDTEAFF
NA	TRBV4-3	TRBJ1-2	NA	TGCGCCAGCAGCCAAGTTTTGGGGGATGCCTATGGCTACACCTTC	CASSQVLGDAYGYTF
NA	TRBV28	TRBJ2-5	few	TGTGCCAGCAGTTTCCTCGGCCAAGAGACCCAGTACTTC	CASSFLGQETQYF
NA	TRBV4-1	TRBJ1-6	NA	TGCGCCAGCAGCTCACCGGGACGTCAATCACCCCTCCACTTT	CASSSPGRQSPLHF
NA	TRBV11-1	TRBJ1-1	NA	TGTGCCAGCAGCTTAAATCCAGAGATCACTGAAGCTTTCTTT	CASSLNPEITEAFF
NA	TRBV28	TRBJ2-7	NA	TGTGCCAGCAGACGGGACTCCCCCGAGCAGTACTTC	CASRRDSPEQYF
TRBD2	TRBV11-2	TRBJ2-1	NA	TGTGCCAGCAGCTCCGATAGCGGGGGGCCATACAATGAGCAGTTCTTC	CASSSDSGGPYNEQFF
TRBD1	TRBV7-8	TRBJ1-2	NA	TGTGCCAGCAGCCCAGATGGAGGGGGCTCTCCCTATGGCTACACCTTC	CASSPDGGGSPYGYTF
NA	TRBV7-9	TRBJ2-2	NA	TGTGCCAGCAGCCTCGGACCCCTCCGGTTTATCACGAACACCGGGGAGCTGTTTTTT	CASSLGPLRFITNTGELFF
TRBD2	TRBV9	TRBJ2-5	NA	TGTGCCAGCAGCCCGGGACTATACCAAGAGACCCAGTACTTC	CASSPGLYQETQYF
NA	TRBV6-4	TRBJ2-1	NA	TGTGCCAGCAGGGAAGGCCCCCTAATGAATAATGAGCAGTTCTTC	CASREGPLMNNEQFF
NA	TRBV6-1	TRBJ2-6	NA	TGTGCCAGCAGTGAACTCTCTGGGGCCAACGTCCTGACTTTC	CASSELSGANVLTF
TRBD1	TRBV5-5	TRBJ1-5	NA	TGTGCCAGCAGCCCCGGACAGGGGGGGAATCAGCCCCAGCATTTT	CASSPGQGGNQPQHF
NA	TRBV2	TRBJ2-1	NA	TGTGCCAGCGGCGACCTAGGTATTGAGCAGTTCTTC	CASGDLGIEQFF
TRBD1	TRBV7-9	TRBJ2-7	NA	TGTGCCAGCATCGGGCAGGGGGTGGGAGAGCAGTACTTC	CASIGQGVGEQYF